Listed below are T cell receptor beta chains from one sample, sequenced in a study of blood T cell repertoires in COVID-19. Sequencing was performed with immunoSEQ multiplex PCR; in TCRdb, only in-frame clones are kept and a portion is missing. In the table there are about 71,000 clones, roughly 80% of which are singletons. Sequencing input: peripheral blood. Source of these receptors: a young man with COVID-19, enrolled during active disease. CDR3s include the opening cysteine and the closing phenylalanine or tryptophan. The D gene is left open where the match is weak. The size field is filled for only some rows; it gives once, few, many or a size class.

cdr3_nt cdr3_aa j_call clone_size v_call d_call
TGTGCCAGCAGCGTCACTAGCGGGAGGGACGAGCAGTACTTC CASSVTSGRDEQYF TRBJ2-7 . TRBV9 TRBD2
TGTGCCAGCAGCTCCGGACTAGCGGGGTCCGGGGAGCTGTTTTTT CASSSGLAGSGELFF TRBJ2-2 . TRBV11-2 TRBD2
TGTGCCAGTAGTATCGGGTGGAGCAATCAGCCCCAGCATTTT CASSIGWSNQPQHF TRBJ1-5 . TRBV19 .
TGTGCCAGCAGCCTCGGGGAGTTCCCCTACGAGCAGTACTTC CASSLGEFPYEQYF TRBJ2-7 few TRBV7-9 .
TGTGCCAGCAGCTTAGTAGCAGCGGGAGACACAGATACGCAGTATTTT CASSLVAAGDTDTQYF TRBJ2-3 . TRBV11-2 TRBD2
TGTGCCAGCAGCTTGGCGACAGATACGCAGTATTTT CASSLATDTQYF TRBJ2-3 . TRBV5-5 .
TGCGCCAGCAGCCATGCAGGGGGCGGGGATCAGCCCCAGCATTTT CASSHAGGGDQPQHF TRBJ1-5 few TRBV4-1 TRBD1
TGCGCCAGCAGTCCCGGGGGGGGCGGAAGAGATGGCTACACCTTC CASSPGGGGRDGYTF TRBJ1-2 . TRBV4-3 .
TGTGCCAGCAGTTTATCGGCGGGGGGGACCTCCTTTCCGCAGTACTTC CASSLSAGGTSFPQYF TRBJ2-7 . TRBV27 TRBD2
TGTGCCAGCAGTGAGAGCTATGGCTACACCTTC CASSESYGYTF TRBJ1-2 . TRBV6-1 .
TGTGCCAGCAGCCCAGATGGACTAGCTGGGGGGGAGCTGTTTTTT CASSPDGLAGGELFF TRBJ2-2 once TRBV5-5 TRBD2
TGTGCCAGCAGCTTGGCTACTAGCGTGAAGCAGTTCTTC CASSLATSVKQFF TRBJ2-1 . TRBV7-9 TRBD2
TGTGCCAGCAGTTTTTTTGAAGCGGCTTACGAGCAGTACTTC CASSFFEAAYEQYF TRBJ2-7 . TRBV28 .
TGTGCCACCCTCCCTGGGGGACACGGAGAATACACTGAAGCTTTCTTT CATLPGGHGEYTEAFF TRBJ1-1 . TRBV28 .
TGTGCCAGCAGTCGGAGGGGGCGCGAGACCCAGTACTTC CASSRRGRETQYF TRBJ2-5 . TRBV12-3/TRBV12-4 .
TGTGCCAGCGGGGGGGCGGGAAGCAATCAGCCCCAGCATTTT CASGGAGSNQPQHF TRBJ1-5 . TRBV2 .
TGTGCCAGCAGTTACACTAGCGCTTACAATGAGCAGTTCTTC CASSYTSAYNEQFF TRBJ2-1 . TRBV6-6 TRBD2
TGTGCCTGGAGTCTTGGACTAGCGGGCAATGAGCAGTTCTTC CAWSLGLAGNEQFF TRBJ2-1 . TRBV30 TRBD2
TGTGCCAGCAGTACTAGCGGGAGCACCGGGGAGCTGTTTTTT CASSTSGSTGELFF TRBJ2-2 few TRBV6-4 TRBD2
TGTGCCAGCATTGGGAGCTCCTACAATGAGCAGTTCTTC CASIGSSYNEQFF TRBJ2-1 . TRBV7-9 .
TGTGCCACCAGTGGGCTGACTAGCGGGGGAAACTCCTACAATGAGCAGTTCTTC CATSGLTSGGNSYNEQFF TRBJ2-1 once TRBV24-1 TRBD2
TGTGCCAGCAGTGAAGGGACAGGGGCGGCCTACGAGCAGTACTTC CASSEGTGAAYEQYF TRBJ2-7 . TRBV6-1 TRBD1
TGTGCCAGCAGTCGAGCCGGGACGGAGGGGGAGCAGTACTTC CASSRAGTEGEQYF TRBJ2-7 . TRBV5-4 .
TGTGCCAGCAGCTTAGAGTTGGGGAGGGGAGTGAGGGGCTACACCTTC CASSLELGRGVRGYTF TRBJ1-2 . TRBV7-2 .
TGTGCCAGCAGCTTTACTAGCGGGAGACTGGATACGCAGTATTTT CASSFTSGRLDTQYF TRBJ2-3 once TRBV7-2 TRBD2
TGCGCCAGCAGCCGCGAGCCCGGGGTAGGGGGCTATGCTGGCTACACCTTC CASSREPGVGGYAGYTF TRBJ1-2 . TRBV4-1 TRBD1
TGTGCCAGCAGACAGGGTTACGAGCAGTACTTC CASRQGYEQYF TRBJ2-7 few TRBV2 .
TGTGCCAGCAGGACAGGGCATACGGGACAGCCCCAGCATTTT CASRTGHTGQPQHF TRBJ1-5 . TRBV19 TRBD1
TGTGCCAGCAGTTTCCGGGGATGGGAGACCCAGTACTTC CASSFRGWETQYF TRBJ2-5 . TRBV28 .
TGTGCCAGCAGCCAAGAGACGCGACTTCTCTCTGGAAACACCATATATTTT CASSQETRLLSGNTIYF TRBJ1-3 few TRBV3-1/TRBV3-2 .
TGTGCCAGCACCCCCGGGACAGCGAACACCGGGGAGCTGTTTTTT CASTPGTANTGELFF TRBJ2-2 few TRBV4-2 TRBD1